Listed below are T cell receptor beta chains from one sample, sequenced in a study of cytomegalovirus exposure and HLA in healthy donors. The repertoire was sequenced with immunoSEQ multiplex PCR; TCRdb's copy has only in-frame clones and lacks some. Its clone listing holds 200,000 to 250,000 clones. Sequenced: PBMCs. The receptors shown here come from a woman aged 25 to 39 in good health and CMV-seropositive. CDR3s include the opening cysteine and the closing phenylalanine or tryptophan. The D gene is left open where the match is weak.

d_call j_call v_call cdr3_nt cdr3_aa
TRBD2 TRBJ2-7 TRBV5-6 TGTGCCAGCAGCTTCCTAGCGGGGGCCTTCTCCTACGAGCAGTACTTC CASSFLAGAFSYEQYF
TRBD2 TRBJ2-1 TRBV4-1 TGCGCCAGCAGCCATTACACGACCGGGACTAGCATCGGTGAGCAGTTCTTC CASSHYTTGTSIGEQFF
TRBD1 TRBJ2-7 TRBV6-1 TGTGCCAGCAGTGCTCTCGGGACAGCCTACGAGCAGTACTTC CASSALGTAYEQYF
TRBD1 TRBJ2-5 TRBV5-4 TGTGCCAGCAGCTTACAGGGGGCGGAGGAGACCCAGTACTTC CASSLQGAEETQYF
NA TRBJ2-3 TRBV2 TGTGCCAGCTGCGACCGGGGCACAGATACGCAGTATTTT CASCDRGTDTQYF
NA TRBJ1-4 TRBV2 TGTGCCAGCAGGGCCGACAGCACTAATGAAAAACTGTTTTTT CASRADSTNEKLFF
TRBD2 TRBJ2-7 TRBV6-1 TGTGCCAGCAGTGAAGGCGGGAGCTCCTACGAGCAGTACTTC CASSEGGSSYEQYF
NA TRBJ2-3 TRBV13 TGTGCCAGCAGCTTAAGAACGGGGGAGCGCACAGATACGCAGTATTTT CASSLRTGERTDTQYF
NA TRBJ1-5 TRBV4-3 TGCGCCAGCAGCCAAGATCGGCAGGGAGGTCAGCCCCAGCATTTT CASSQDRQGGQPQHF
NA TRBJ2-5 TRBV6-1 TGTGCCAGCAGTGTTTCCACAGGGATGGAAGAGACCCAGTACTTC CASSVSTGMEETQYF
TRBD2 TRBJ2-7 TRBV4-1 TGCGCCAGCAGCCAAAGGACTAGCGGTCCCGGGCAGTACTTC CASSQRTSGPGQYF
NA TRBJ1-2 TRBV5-1 TGCGCCAGCAGCTTGTCAGGGCCAGCCCGCCCCCGTGGCTACACCTTC CASSLSGPARPRGYTF
NA TRBJ2-7 TRBV27 TGTGCCAGCAGTCGCCGTGGCAGTAATTACGAGCAGTACTTC CASSRRGSNYEQYF
TRBD1 TRBJ1-1 TRBV6-1 TGTGCCAGCAGTGACCGGGACAGGGGGCAAGCTTTCTTT CASSDRDRGQAFF
TRBD1 TRBJ2-2 TRBV4-1 TGCGCCAGCGGCCAAGGGGCAGGGGGGAACACCGGGGAGCTGTTTTTT CASGQGAGGNTGELFF
TRBD2 TRBJ2-1 TRBV5-1 TGCGCCAGCGAGGACGGGGGGAACTACAATGAGCAGTTCTTC CASEDGGNYNEQFF
TRBD1 TRBJ2-3 TRBV2 TGTGCCAGCAGTGAATATGGCAGGGGGCATGTAGATACGCAGTATTTT CASSEYGRGHVDTQYF